The rows below give T cell receptor beta chains drawn from one sample of a study of CD8+ T cells in alopecia areata. Method: immunoSEQ multiplex PCR; TCRdb's copy keeps in-frame clones and lacks some. The sample contains roughly 92,000 clones, 60% to 80% of which appear only once. Material: CD8+ T cells sorted from blood, obtained at roughly week 45, from a patient treated with tofacitinib. Every receptor here comes from a human donor with alopecia areata. CDR3s include the opening cysteine and the closing phenylalanine or tryptophan. A D gene is named only where the DNA matches it firmly. Where a row states a size, it is once, few, many or the class of an expanded clone; other rows omit it.

d_call j_call clone_size v_call cdr3_nt cdr3_aa
- TRBJ1-2 - TRBV30 TGTGCCTGGGAAGGACATCCTAACTATGGCTACACCTTC CAWEGHPNYGYTF
- TRBJ2-1 - TRBV5-5 TGTGCCAGCAGCATAAGGACAGATGAGCAGTTCTTC CASSIRTDEQFF
- TRBJ2-1 - TRBV11-2 TGTGCCAGCAGCTTGGCCGGAGCTGGTTACAATGAGCAGTTCTTC CASSLAGAGYNEQFF
- TRBJ1-5 - TRBV27 TGTGCCAGCAGTTTATCAGCGTACGTGCCCCAGCATTTT CASSLSAYVPQHF
- TRBJ1-1 - TRBV29-1 TGCAGCGGCATGGGGGGGAGGAACACTGAAGCTTTCTTT CSGMGGRNTEAFF
- TRBJ1-1 - TRBV19 TGTGCCAGTAGTATTGCGGCGAACACTGAAGCTTTCTTT CASSIAANTEAFF
- TRBJ1-1 few TRBV27 TGTGCCAGCAGCGACCGGGGGGGCGCGGGAACTGAAGCTTTCTTT CASSDRGGAGTEAFF
- TRBJ1-1 - TRBV9 TGTGCCAGCAGCACAGGAGCCAACACTGAAGCTTTCTTT CASSTGANTEAFF
TRBD2 TRBJ2-3 - TRBV7-9 TGTGCCAGCAGCGCTCACTCTAGCGGCTCGAGGAGTACGCAGTATTTT CASSAHSSGSRSTQYF
- TRBJ1-3 few TRBV13 TGTGCCAGCAGCTCCACAGACAGCCCTACTGGAAACACCATATATTTT CASSSTDSPTGNTIYF
TRBD1 TRBJ1-2 - TRBV14 TGTGCCAGCAGCCCGTCACCGGACAGGGGATATGGCTACACCTTC CASSPSPDRGYGYTF
- TRBJ2-1 - TRBV2 TGTGCCAGCAGCCCCCTATACAATGAGCAGTTCTTC CASSPLYNEQFF
TRBD1 TRBJ1-2 - TRBV9 TGTGCCAGCAGCGTAATCCGGGACAGCGACTATGGCTACACCTTC CASSVIRDSDYGYTF
TRBD2 TRBJ2-3 - TRBV7-8 TGTGCCAGCAGCCCTAGCGGGAGCACAGATACGCAGTATTTT CASSPSGSTDTQYF
- TRBJ2-1 few TRBV27 TGTGCCAGCAGTTTATTGTTGGCGGGCCCCAATGAGCAGTTCTTC CASSLLLAGPNEQFF
TRBD2 TRBJ2-1 once TRBV19 TGTGCCAGTAGTATAGTCAGCGGGGGGGCCAATGAGCAGTTCTTC CASSIVSGGANEQFF
TRBD1 TRBJ2-7 - TRBV5-4 TGTGCCAGCAGCTGCTTACGGGACAGGGGGACGGCATGGATGGGCGAGCAGTACTTC CASSCLRDRGTAWMGEQYF
- TRBJ1-1 - TRBV5-7 TGTGCCAGCAGCTTATTACAAACAGGACACGGAGAAGCTTTCTTT CASSLLQTGHGEAFF
TRBD2 TRBJ2-1 few TRBV4-1 TGCGCCAGCAGCCAAGAAATAGCGGGGGGCAATGAGCAGTTCTTC CASSQEIAGGNEQFF
- TRBJ2-5 few TRBV5-1 TGCGCCAGCAGCTTGGAAGACAGAAAGGAGACCCAGTACTTC CASSLEDRKETQYF
- TRBJ2-3 - TRBV27 TGTGCCAGCAGTTTAAGATTCGACCGTCTCACAGATACGCAGTATTTT CASSLRFDRLTDTQYF
- TRBJ1-1 once TRBV14 TGTGCCAGCAGCCAAGAGGGGGACACTGAAGCTTTCTTT CASSQEGDTEAFF
- TRBJ2-7 once TRBV11-2 TGTGCCAGCAGCTCCCCGGGACGGGAATTCTACGAGCAGTACTTC CASSSPGREFYEQYF
- TRBJ1-6 - TRBV2 TGTGCCAGCAGCACCGGCCCGCTCTGGGGTTCACCCCTCCACTTT CASSTGPLWGSPLHF
- TRBJ2-3 once TRBV7-2 TGTGCCGCCGCGCAGACAGGTGTGACAGATACGCAGTATTTT CAAAQTGVTDTQYF
- TRBJ2-3 once TRBV6-6 TGTGCCAGCGGAGCGACGTGGGGAGATACGCAGTATTTT CASGATWGDTQYF
- TRBJ2-3 - TRBV29-1 TGCAGCCCTCGATTATCAGATACGCAGTATTTT CSPRLSDTQYF
TRBD2 TRBJ2-7 - TRBV11-2 TGTGCCAGCAGCCCCGGGGGGGAGCAGTACTTC CASSPGGEQYF
- TRBJ1-2 - TRBV23-1 TGCGCCAGCAGTGGGGGTCACAGGTTCGGGCGCTATGGCTACACCTTC CASSGGHRFGRYGYTF
TRBD2 TRBJ2-2 - TRBV7-2 TGTGCCAGCAGCTCCGGACTAGCGGGGGGGCTGGGGGAGCTGTTTTTT CASSSGLAGGLGELFF
TRBD2 TRBJ2-1 - TRBV5-6 TGTGCCAGCAGCTTGGTAGCGGGGGGGCCGGTTGAGCAGTTCTTC CASSLVAGGPVEQFF
- TRBJ1-6 - TRBV19 TGTGCCAGTAGTATAGGGATTGGATCACCCCTCCACTTT CASSIGIGSPLHF
TRBD2 TRBJ2-1 - TRBV7-2 TGTGCCAGCAGTTCTAGCGGGGGGGCGCACAATGAGCAGTTCTTC CASSSSGGAHNEQFF
- TRBJ1-1 few TRBV5-8 TGTGCCAGCAGCCCCGCGAACACTGAAGCTTTCTTT CASSPANTEAFF
- TRBJ2-1 few TRBV27 TGTGCCAGCAGTTTATCGGCAGGGAGCAATGAGCAGTTCTTC CASSLSAGSNEQFF
- TRBJ2-7 - TRBV9 TGTGCCAGCAGCGTAGGTGACAAAACCTACGAGCAGTACTTC CASSVGDKTYEQYF
- TRBJ2-7 few TRBV29-1 TGCAGCGTTCGCGTATCCTACGAGCAGTACTTC CSVRVSYEQYF
- TRBJ1-2 once TRBV11-2 TGTGCCAGCAGCTCGGGACGTAGGCTAGACGACACCTTC CASSSGRRLDDTF
TRBD1 TRBJ2-7 - TRBV6-1 TGTGCCAGCAGTGAAGTATTGGGACAGGGATTCCACGAGCAGTACTTC CASSEVLGQGFHEQYF
- TRBJ1-2 - TRBV30 TGTGCCTGGAGTGCCGGGGACTATGGCTACACCTTC CAWSAGDYGYTF
- TRBJ2-1 - TRBV27 TGTGCCAGCAGTCTCGCCCCAGGGCGCAATGAGCAGTTCTTC CASSLAPGRNEQFF
TRBD2 TRBJ2-1 medium-sized TRBV6-4 TGTGCCAGCAGCCCCGGGACTAGCGGGGACAATGAGCAGTTCTTC CASSPGTSGDNEQFF
- TRBJ1-2 - TRBV4-3 TGCGCCAGCAGCCCTACGGGGGGCGGTGGCTACACCTTC CASSPTGGGGYTF
- TRBJ1-5 - TRBV4-1 TGCGCCAGCAGCCAAAACAGCAATCAGCCCCAGCATTTT CASSQNSNQPQHF
TRBD2 TRBJ2-7 - TRBV4-1 TGCGCCAGCAGCCAGTATAGCGGGGGCTCCTACGAGCAGTACTTC CASSQYSGGSYEQYF